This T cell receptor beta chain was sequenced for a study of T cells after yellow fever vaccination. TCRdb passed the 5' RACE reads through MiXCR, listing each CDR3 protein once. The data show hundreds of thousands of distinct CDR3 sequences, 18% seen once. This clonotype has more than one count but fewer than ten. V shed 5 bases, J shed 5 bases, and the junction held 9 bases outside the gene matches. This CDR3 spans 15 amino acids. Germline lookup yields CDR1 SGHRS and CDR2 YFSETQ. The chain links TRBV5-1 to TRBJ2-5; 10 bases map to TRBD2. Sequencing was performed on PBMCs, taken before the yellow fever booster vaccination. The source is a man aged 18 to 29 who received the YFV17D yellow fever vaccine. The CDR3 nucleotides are TGCGCCAGCAGTCCGGAACTAGCGGGGATTGAGACCCAGTACTTC. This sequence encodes CASSPELAGIETQYF. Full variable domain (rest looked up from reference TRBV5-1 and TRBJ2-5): KAGVTQTPRYLIKTRGQQVTLSCSPISGHRSVSWYQQTPGQGLQFLFEYFSETQRNKGNFPGRFSGRQFSNSRSEMNVSTLELGDSALYLCASSPELAGIETQYFGPGTRLLVL.